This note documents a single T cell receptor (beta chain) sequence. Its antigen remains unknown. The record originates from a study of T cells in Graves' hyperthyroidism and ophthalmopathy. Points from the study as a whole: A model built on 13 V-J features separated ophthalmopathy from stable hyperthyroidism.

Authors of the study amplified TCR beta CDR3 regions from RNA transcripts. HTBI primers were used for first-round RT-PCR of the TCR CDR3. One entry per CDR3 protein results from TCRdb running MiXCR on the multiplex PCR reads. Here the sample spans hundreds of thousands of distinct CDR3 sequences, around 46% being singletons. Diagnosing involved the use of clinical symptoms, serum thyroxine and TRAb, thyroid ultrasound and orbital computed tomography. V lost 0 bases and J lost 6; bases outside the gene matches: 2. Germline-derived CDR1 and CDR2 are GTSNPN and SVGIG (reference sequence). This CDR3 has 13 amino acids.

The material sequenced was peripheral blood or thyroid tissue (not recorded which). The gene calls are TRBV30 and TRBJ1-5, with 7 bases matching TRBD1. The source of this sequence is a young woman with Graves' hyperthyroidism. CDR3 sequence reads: CAWSVRQGQPQHF. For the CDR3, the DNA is TGTGCCTGGAGTGTACGACAGGGTCAGCCCCAGCATTTT.